This TCR beta chain was identified during a study of T cells in Graves' hyperthyroidism and ophthalmopathy. Study results and limitations: Blood also carried most thyroid clonotypes expanded above 0.001. Model output signaled ophthalmopathy a median approximately six months ahead of onset.

Amplification targeted TCR beta CDR3 regions from RNA transcripts. Researchers ran a first-round RT-PCR on the TCR CDR3 using the HTBI primer set. Via MiXCR, TCRdb re-called the multiplex PCR reads, giving one row per CDR3 protein. The table includes hundreds of thousands of distinct CDR3 sequences, roughly 15% detected once. This CDR3 spans 15 amino acids. Per the germline V gene, CDR1 is SGHAT and CDR2 is FQNNGV. The V and J ends lost 3 bases and 4 bases, in that order; junction bases with no gene match: 4. Concerning this clonotype: Antigen: not known. Just one base apart from a much larger clone, this may be a read error.

Sequenced material: blood. The chain couples TRBV11-2 to TRBJ2-3; 10 bases match TRBD2. The source is a woman aged 55-69 years with Graves' ophthalmopathy. CDR3 sequence (DNA): TGTGCCAGCAGCTTTAGCGGGGGGCCCGCAGATACGCAGTATTTT. It translates to CASSFSGGPADTQYF.